This section outlines one T cell receptor beta chain sequence together with its context. This sample was included in a study of T-cell reconstitution after alpha-beta-depleted transplantation in children. This sample's TCRbeta library carried unique molecular identifier barcodes. TCRdb itself ran the PCR reads through MiXCR, one entry per CDR3 protein. The sample has about 640,000 distinct CDR3 sequences, roughly 15% seen once. Germline-derived CDR1 and CDR2 are DFQATT and SNEGSKA (reference sequence). The CDR3 is 15 residues long. J gave up 0 bases and V 5 bases, and 5 bases lay outside the gene matches.

This sequence was found in a human donor who donated a stem cell graft to a child with acute myeloid leukemia. The rearrangement joins TRBV20-1 to TRBJ2-2; TRBD2 aligns across 8 bases. The sample in question was PBMCs from the stem cell graft donor, obtained from the stem cell graft. This CDR3 is CSASRGLANTGELFF. CDR3 bases: TGCAGTGCTTCCCGGGGACTAGCGAACACCGGGGAGCTGTTTTTT.